This T cell receptor (beta chain) was profiled in a study of blood T cell repertoires in COVID-19. Study-level information: Spain, Italy and the United States supplied samples that represented acute and convalescent COVID-19. T cells, B-cell-depleted T cells, or PBMCs supplied cDNA or gDNA.

This clone came up a few times. Looked up from germline, CDR1 is MDHEN and CDR2 is SYDVKM. CDR3 length: 17 residues. Trimming took 3 bases from V and 1 from J; bases not matched to a gene: 6. In the original processing: Counts of nucleated cells, estimated from reference gene primer amplification, were obtained. Generated by immunoSEQ multiplex PCR, the TCRdb table keeps only in-frame clones and is missing some. The DNA was the basis for D and trimming; V, J and clone size are from that table. Among about 110,000 clones, about 88% were seen once, and the ten largest hold over 3%. Sequencing was carried out using peripheral blood. This rearrangement joins TRBV28 to TRBJ2-1, with 10 bases lining up with TRBD2. The sequence derives from a woman in her 50s with acute or convalescent COVID-19. The chain's CDR3 is CASSFWSSGGSYNEQFF. DNA of the CDR3: TGTGCCAGCAGTTTTTGGTCTAGCGGGGGATCCTACAATGAGCAGTTCTTC.